This is a list of T cell receptor beta chains from one sample in a study of beta chain features in type 1 diabetes. This table comes from immunoSEQ multiplex PCR, and its TCRdb copy is limited to in-frame clones, with some not included. Among 200,000 to 250,000 clones, 14% were seen once, and the ten largest hold approximately 0.021%. The specimen sequenced was naive CD4+ T cells from blood. The source is a young man with type 1 diabetes. The CDR3 runs from the conserved cysteine through the conserved F or W.

j_call v_call cdr3_aa
TRBJ2-7 TRBV18 CASQTGEAYEQYF
TRBJ1-4 TRBV9 CASSPRATNEKLFF
TRBJ2-1 TRBV12-5 CASGSWLAGVGEQFF
TRBJ2-7 TRBV2 CASGLSGGSSYEQYF
TRBJ2-3 TRBV5-4 CASSFTFGTSEDTQYF
TRBJ2-5 TRBV11-2 CASSLGRSQETQYF
TRBJ2-5 TRBV30 CAWRAPGRETQYF
TRBJ1-4 TRBV19 CASSPRDEKLFF
TRBJ2-7 TRBV9 CASSVSGQGFNEQYF
TRBJ2-5 TRBV7-9 CASRGTLGTQYF
TRBJ2-3 TRBV27 CASSLSPPRGLAGGGDTQYF
TRBJ1-5 TRBV5-8 CASTLGGGNQPQHF
TRBJ2-3 TRBV7-2 CASSLSLGGRTDTQYF
TRBJ1-1 TRBV15 CATSPRGTGRTEAFF
TRBJ2-7 TRBV27 CARRSRGPLGEQYF
TRBJ1-2 TRBV19 CASRIESYGYTF
TRBJ2-7 TRBV5-1 CASSPSGDRSDEQYF
TRBJ2-7 TRBV6-5 CASRRKGTGDYEQYF
TRBJ2-6 TRBV29-1 CSISLSSGANVLTF
TRBJ2-1 TRBV5-6 CASSSLAEQFF
TRBJ2-5 TRBV5-4 CASSSFSGNVETQYF
TRBJ2-3 TRBV5-1 CASSTGQGTDTQYF
TRBJ2-7 TRBV19 CASSDPRVSSYEQYF
TRBJ2-7 TRBV19 CASSRRSGVGLYEQYF
TRBJ2-3 TRBV29-1 CSVDRGRTDTQYF
TRBJ2-5 TRBV5-1 CASSLNGDQYF